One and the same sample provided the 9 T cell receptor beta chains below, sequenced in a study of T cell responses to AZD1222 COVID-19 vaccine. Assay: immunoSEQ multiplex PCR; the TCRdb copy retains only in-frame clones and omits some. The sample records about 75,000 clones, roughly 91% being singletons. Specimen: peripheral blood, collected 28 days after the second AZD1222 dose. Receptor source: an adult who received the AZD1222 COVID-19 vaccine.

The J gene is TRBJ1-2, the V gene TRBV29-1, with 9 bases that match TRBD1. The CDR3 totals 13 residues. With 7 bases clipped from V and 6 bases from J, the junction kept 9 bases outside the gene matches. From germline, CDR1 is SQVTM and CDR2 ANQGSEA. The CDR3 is CSGGVGQGDGYTF. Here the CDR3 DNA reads TGCAGCGGCGGTGTGGGACAGGGAGATGGCTACACCTTC. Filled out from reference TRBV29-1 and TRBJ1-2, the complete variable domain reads SAVISQKPSRDICQRGTSLTIQCQVDSQVTMMFWYRQQPGQSLTLIATANQGSEATYESGFVIDKFPISRPNLTFSTLTVSNMSPEDSSIYLCSGGVGQGDGYTFGSGTRLTVV.

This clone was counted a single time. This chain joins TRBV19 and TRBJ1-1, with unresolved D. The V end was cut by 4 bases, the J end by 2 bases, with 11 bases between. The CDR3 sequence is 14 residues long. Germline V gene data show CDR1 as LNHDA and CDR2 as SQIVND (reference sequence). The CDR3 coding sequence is TGTGCCAGTAGTACCTTTCAGTATAACACTGAAGCTTTCTTT. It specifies CASSTFQYNTEAFF. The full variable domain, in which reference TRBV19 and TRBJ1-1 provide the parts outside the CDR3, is DGGITQSPKYLFRKEGQNVTLSCEQNLNHDAMYWYRQDPGQGLRLIYYSQIVNDFQKGDIAEGYSVSREKKESFPLTVTSAQKNPTAFYLCASSTFQYNTEAFFGQGTRLTVV.

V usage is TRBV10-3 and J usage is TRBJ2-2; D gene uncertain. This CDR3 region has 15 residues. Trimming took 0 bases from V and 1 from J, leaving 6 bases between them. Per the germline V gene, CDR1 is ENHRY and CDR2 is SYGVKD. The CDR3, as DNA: TGTGCCATCAGTGAGTCGATAGGGAACACCGGGGAGCTGTTTTTT. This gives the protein CAISESIGNTGELFF.

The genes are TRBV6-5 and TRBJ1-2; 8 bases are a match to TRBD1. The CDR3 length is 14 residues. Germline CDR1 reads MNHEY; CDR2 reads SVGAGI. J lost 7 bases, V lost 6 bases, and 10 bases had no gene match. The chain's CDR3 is CASRYPGQGGGYTF. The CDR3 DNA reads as TGTGCCAGCAGGTACCCTGGACAGGGAGGTGGCTACACCTTC.

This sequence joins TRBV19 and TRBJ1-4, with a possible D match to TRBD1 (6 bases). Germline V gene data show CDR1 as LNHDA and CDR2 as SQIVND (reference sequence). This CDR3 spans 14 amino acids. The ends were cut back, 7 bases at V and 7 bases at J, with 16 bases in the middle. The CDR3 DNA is TGTGCCAGTACCTCTGGCAGGGGAAGTGAAAAACTGTTTTTT. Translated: CASTSGRGSEKLFF.

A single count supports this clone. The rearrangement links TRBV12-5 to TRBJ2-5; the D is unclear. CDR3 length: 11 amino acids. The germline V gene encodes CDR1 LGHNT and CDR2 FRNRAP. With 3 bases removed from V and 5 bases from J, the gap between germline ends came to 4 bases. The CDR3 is CASGLSETQYF. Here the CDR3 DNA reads TGTGCTAGTGGTTTATCCGAGACCCAGTACTTC.

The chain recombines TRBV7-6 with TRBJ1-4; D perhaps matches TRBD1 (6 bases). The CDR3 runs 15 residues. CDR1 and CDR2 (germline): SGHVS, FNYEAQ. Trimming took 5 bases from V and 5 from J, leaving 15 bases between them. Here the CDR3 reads CASSPAPGANEKLFF. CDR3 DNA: TGTGCCAGCAGCCCTGCCCCGGGGGCAAATGAAAAACTGTTTTTT.

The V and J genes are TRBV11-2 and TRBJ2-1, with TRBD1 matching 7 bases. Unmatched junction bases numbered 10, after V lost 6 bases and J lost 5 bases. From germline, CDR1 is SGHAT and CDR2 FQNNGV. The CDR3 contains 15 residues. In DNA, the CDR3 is TGTGCCAGCAGAAGCCCGGGACAGAGACACAATGAGCAGTTCTTC. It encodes CASRSPGQRHNEQFF.

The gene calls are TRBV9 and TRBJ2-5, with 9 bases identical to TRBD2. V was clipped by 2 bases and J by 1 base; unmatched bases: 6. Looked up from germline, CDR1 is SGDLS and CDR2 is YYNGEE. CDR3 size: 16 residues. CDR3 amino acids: CASSVTASGAQETQYF. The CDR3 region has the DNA TGTGCCAGCAGCGTCACGGCTAGCGGGGCCCAAGAGACCCAGTACTTC.